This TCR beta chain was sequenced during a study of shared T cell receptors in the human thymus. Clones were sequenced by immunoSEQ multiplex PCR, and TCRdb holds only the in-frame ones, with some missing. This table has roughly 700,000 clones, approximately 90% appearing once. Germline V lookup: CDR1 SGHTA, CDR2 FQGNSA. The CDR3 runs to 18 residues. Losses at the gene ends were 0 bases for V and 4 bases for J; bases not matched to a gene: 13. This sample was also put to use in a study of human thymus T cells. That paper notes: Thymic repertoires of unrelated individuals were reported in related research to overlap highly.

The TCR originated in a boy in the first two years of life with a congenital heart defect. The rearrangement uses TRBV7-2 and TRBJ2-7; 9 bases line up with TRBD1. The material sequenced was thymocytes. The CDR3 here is CASSLAGTGKARGYEQYF. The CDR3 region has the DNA TGTGCCAGCAGCTTAGCAGGGACAGGGAAGGCTCGGGGTTACGAGCAGTACTTC.